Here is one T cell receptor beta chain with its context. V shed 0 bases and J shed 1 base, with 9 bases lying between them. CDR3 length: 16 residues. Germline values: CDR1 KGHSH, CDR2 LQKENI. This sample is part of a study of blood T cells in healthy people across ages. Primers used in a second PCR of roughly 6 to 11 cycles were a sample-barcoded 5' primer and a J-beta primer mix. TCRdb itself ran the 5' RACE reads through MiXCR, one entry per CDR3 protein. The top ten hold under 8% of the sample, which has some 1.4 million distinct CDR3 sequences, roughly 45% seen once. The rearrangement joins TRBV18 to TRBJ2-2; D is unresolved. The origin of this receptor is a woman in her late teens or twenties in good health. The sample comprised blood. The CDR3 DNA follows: TGTGCCAGCTCACCACCGCCTCCAATGAACACCGGGGAGCTGTTTTTT. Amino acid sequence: CASSPPPPMNTGELFF.